Listed below are T cell receptor beta chains from one sample, sequenced in a study of T-cell reconstitution after alpha-beta-depleted transplantation in children. TCRdb redid the calling of the PCR reads with MiXCR, one entry per CDR3 protein. The data show about 580,000 distinct CDR3 sequences, 23% seen once. Sample: PBMCs, mostly from graft donor cells, taken 360 days after TCRalphabeta/CD19-depleted stem cell transplant. All receptors derive from a boy less than two years old who had a stem cell transplant for acute myeloid leukemia, so the T cells may come from the graft donor. Each CDR3 is given with its conserved first and last residue. A D gene is named only where the DNA matches it firmly. Expanded clones get a size class; other rows say once, few or many, or leave the size out.

abundance,j_gene,v_gene,d_gene,CDR3aa,CDR3nt
-,TRBJ1-1,TRBV9,-,CASSVGRGNTEAFF,TGTGCCAGCAGCGTAGGAAGGGGGAACACTGAAGCTTTCTTT
-,TRBJ2-5,TRBV15,-,CATSRSSPGHPGF,TGTGCCACCAGCAGATCCTCGCCGGGACATCCAGGCTTC
few,TRBJ1-2,TRBV6-5,TRBD1,CASSYYDGQGGSGYTF,TGTGCCAGCAGTTACTATGACGGACAGGGAGGTTCCGGCTACACCTTC
many,TRBJ2-5,TRBV20-1,-,CSARLDVRTLDTQYF,TGCAGTGCTAGATTGGACGTCCGAACCCTAGATACCCAGTACTTC
few,TRBJ2-7,TRBV10-3,TRBD1,CAISRGIRPGQGSAYEQYF,TGTGCCATCAGTCGGGGCATCCGACCGGGACAGGGATCAGCCTACGAGCAGTACTTC
-,TRBJ2-1,TRBV7-2,TRBD2,CASSLTSGEVNEQFF,TGTGCCAGCAGCTTGACTAGCGGGGAAGTCAATGAGCAGTTCTTC
-,TRBJ2-3,TRBV11-3,-,CASSRRGGRTDTQYF,TGTGCCAGCAGCCGCAGGGGCGGACGCACAGATACGCAGTATTTT
many,TRBJ2-1,TRBV20-1,-,CSAKGPSSHEQFF,TGCAGTGCCAAGGGACCAAGTTCCCATGAGCAGTTCTTC
many,TRBJ2-5,TRBV29-1,-,CSGRNQGAAQYF,TGCAGCGGCAGGAACCAGGGTGCGGCCCAGTACTTC
-,TRBJ2-7,TRBV7-9,-,CASSLAQGQQYEQYF,TGTGCCAGCAGCTTAGCGCAAGGACAGCAATACGAGCAGTACTTC
-,TRBJ1-1,TRBV20-1,-,CSAGRGENTEAFF,TGCAGTGCAGGCAGGGGTGAGAACACTGAAGCTTTCTTT
-,TRBJ2-1,TRBV7-3,-,CASSLGAGLGEQFF,TGTGCCAGCAGCTTAGGGGCAGGGCTTGGTGAGCAGTTCTTC
-,TRBJ1-1,TRBV29-1,-,CSVERGGYASGFF,TGCAGCGTTGAAAGGGGGGGATATGCGTCTGGCTTCTTT
many,TRBJ2-3,TRBV6-4,-,CASSAQGASTDTQYF,TGTGCCAGCAGTGCGCAGGGTGCAAGCACAGATACGCAGTATTTT
-,TRBJ1-4,TRBV11-2,-,CASSLNRDDEKLFF,TGTGCCAGCAGCTTAAACAGGGATGATGAAAAACTGTTTTTT
-,TRBJ1-1,TRBV27,-,CASSLFRGGDTEAFF,TGTGCCAGCAGTTTATTCCGGGGGGGGGACACTGAAGCTTTCTTT
-,TRBJ2-2,TRBV29-1,TRBD1,CSVDSDRGRIGELFF,TGCAGCGTCGATTCAGACAGGGGGCGGATCGGGGAGCTGTTTTTT
-,TRBJ2-5,TRBV5-1,-,CASSLTGPQPQYF,TGCGCCAGCAGCTTGACAGGGCCGCAGCCTCAGTACTTC
-,TRBJ2-3,TRBV5-1,-,CASGEQGTDTQYF,TGCGCCAGCGGTGAACAAGGAACAGATACGCAGTATTTT
-,TRBJ1-2,TRBV15,-,CATSSGGGAPSGYTF,TGTGCCACCAGCAGTGGGGGGGGCGCCCCCAGTGGCTACACCTTC
once,TRBJ2-3,TRBV6-6,-,CASPKEQGVAQYF,TGTGCCAGTCCCAAAGAACAGGGAGTCGCGCAGTATTTT
-,TRBJ1-1,TRBV19,-,CASSRQLTTNTEAFF,TGTGCCAGTAGTAGACAGCTTACTACGAACACTGAAGCTTTCTTT
-,TRBJ1-2,TRBV7-9,-,CASSPTENYGYTF,TGTGCCAGCAGCCCGACAGAGAACTATGGCTACACCTTC